This is a list of T cell receptor beta chains from one sample in a study of lymphopenia after photon versus proton radiotherapy. Here immunoSEQ multiplex PCR was the method, and the copy in TCRdb shows in-frame clones only, minus some. The table has over 25,000 clones, approximately 84% seen once. This sample comprised peripheral blood, obtained from a patient treated with proton-based radiotherapy. These receptors were obtained from a woman in her sixties or seventies with pancreatic cancer. Both conserved end residues are part of each CDR3. The order of the fields is D gene, CDR3 length, J gene, clone size, V gene, CDR3 DNA, CDR3 protein. The D gene is left open where the match is weak. For some rows the clone size is stated as once, few or many, or as a class when expanded; others skip it.

D: .
length: 15
J: TRBJ2-7
size: .
V: TRBV5-4
DNA: TGTGCCAGCAGCTTGGTTAGCGGAAGCTCCTACGAGCAGTACTTC
CDR3: CASSLVSGSSYEQYF

D: TRBD2
length: 14
J: TRBJ2-3
size: once
V: TRBV19
DNA: TGTGCCAGTAGGAAGACTAGCGGCACAGATACGCAGTATTTT
CDR3: CASRKTSGTDTQYF

D: .
length: 14
J: TRBJ2-3
size: once
V: TRBV9
DNA: TGTGCCAGCACCCTCGGGCCGCAGACAGATACGCAGTATTTT
CDR3: CASTLGPQTDTQYF

D: .
length: 16
J: TRBJ2-3
size: .
V: TRBV7-3
DNA: TGTGCCAGCAGCTTAGCCCAGCGGACGGACACAGATACGCAGTATTTT
CDR3: CASSLAQRTDTDTQYF

D: TRBD2
length: 14
J: TRBJ2-1
size: .
V: TRBV7-9
DNA: TGTGCCAGCAGCTTATTAAGTGGGGGGGAAGAGCAGTTCTTC
CDR3: CASSLLSGGEEQFF

D: .
length: 15
J: TRBJ2-5
size: .
V: TRBV7-3
DNA: TGTGCCAGCAGCATTAGTTACGGGGGTCGAGAGACCCAGTACTTC
CDR3: CASSISYGGRETQYF

D: TRBD2
length: 17
J: TRBJ2-2
size: .
V: TRBV7-9
DNA: TGTGCCAGCAGCTCGCCGACTAGCGGGGTTGTCACCGGGGAGCTGTTTTTT
CDR3: CASSSPTSGVVTGELFF

D: .
length: 12
J: TRBJ2-7
size: .
V: TRBV19
DNA: TGTGCCAGTAGTATATGGAGTGGGGAGCAGTACTTC
CDR3: CASSIWSGEQYF

D: .
length: 14
J: TRBJ1-2
size: once
V: TRBV28
DNA: TGTGCCACCCGCCGGGACCGCGGGGTCTATGGCTACACCTTC
CDR3: CATRRDRGVYGYTF

D: .
length: 15
J: TRBJ1-2
size: .
V: TRBV2
DNA: TGTGCCAGCAGTGAAGCTTCGGGGCGTAACTATGGCTACACCTTC
CDR3: CASSEASGRNYGYTF

D: TRBD1
length: 13
J: TRBJ1-2
size: .
V: TRBV5-4
DNA: TGTGCCAGCAGCAGGACAGGGGTTGGCGGCTACACCTTC
CDR3: CASSRTGVGGYTF

D: TRBD1
length: 13
J: TRBJ1-3
size: .
V: TRBV28
DNA: TGTGCCGGACAGGGGGCGGCTGGAAACACCATATATTTT
CDR3: CAGQGAAGNTIYF

D: .
length: 14
J: TRBJ1-3
size: .
V: TRBV7-8
DNA: TGTGCCAGCAGCTTAGGCAGCTTTGCAAACACCATATATTTT
CDR3: CASSLGSFANTIYF

D: TRBD2
length: 14
J: TRBJ2-1
size: once
V: TRBV2
DNA: TGTGCCAGCAGTCGGGGGGGAGGGTCCGATGAGCAGTTCTTC
CDR3: CASSRGGGSDEQFF

D: TRBD1
length: 11
J: TRBJ1-5
size: once
V: TRBV7-9
DNA: TGTGCCAGCAGCTCGGGACAGACCCAGCATTTT
CDR3: CASSSGQTQHF

D: .
length: 14
J: TRBJ1-3
size: .
V: TRBV6-1
DNA: TGTGCCAGCACCACAGGAAGCTCTGGAAACACCATATATTTT
CDR3: CASTTGSSGNTIYF

D: TRBD1
length: 14
J: TRBJ1-2
size: .
V: TRBV6-5
DNA: TGTGCCAGCAGTGCCCGGCAGGGGGCAGGAGGCTACACCTTC
CDR3: CASSARQGAGGYTF

D: .
length: 13
J: TRBJ2-7
size: .
V: TRBV28
DNA: TGTGCCTCTCTACCGGACGGCGACTACGAGCAGTACTTC
CDR3: CASLPDGDYEQYF

D: .
length: 15
J: TRBJ1-5
size: .
V: TRBV5-5
DNA: TGTGCCAGCAGCTTGGGCTCCAACTACAATCAGCCCCAGCATTTT
CDR3: CASSLGSNYNQPQHF

D: .
length: 18
J: TRBJ1-1
size: few
V: TRBV7-2
DNA: TGTGCCAGCAGCTCCGACCCAGGGCGGGTTGGCCGGAACACTGAAGCTTTCTTT
CDR3: CASSSDPGRVGRNTEAFF

D: TRBD1
length: 17
J: TRBJ1-5
size: .
V: TRBV19
DNA: TGTGCCAGTAGCCGGAACCTGGGACAGGGGGCTAGTCGGCCCCAGCATTTT
CDR3: CASSRNLGQGASRPQHF

D: TRBD1
length: 12
J: TRBJ1-5
size: once
V: TRBV30
DNA: TGTGCCGGGGGGAGGGGGCCTCAGCCCCAGCATTTT
CDR3: CAGGRGPQPQHF

D: .
length: 14
J: TRBJ2-3
size: .
V: TRBV19
DNA: TGTGCCAGTAGGGGACTCCTTTTCACAGATACGCAGTATTTT
CDR3: CASRGLLFTDTQYF

D: .
length: 15
J: TRBJ1-2
size: .
V: TRBV9
DNA: TGTGCCAGCAGCGTAGCTAGGGCAGGGTCGAATGGCTACACCTTC
CDR3: CASSVARAGSNGYTF

D: .
length: 16
J: TRBJ1-6
size: .
V: TRBV5-8
DNA: TGTGCCAGCAGCCGCCCCATTCCCGAGCTGACGGATCCCCTCCACTTT
CDR3: CASSRPIPELTDPLHF